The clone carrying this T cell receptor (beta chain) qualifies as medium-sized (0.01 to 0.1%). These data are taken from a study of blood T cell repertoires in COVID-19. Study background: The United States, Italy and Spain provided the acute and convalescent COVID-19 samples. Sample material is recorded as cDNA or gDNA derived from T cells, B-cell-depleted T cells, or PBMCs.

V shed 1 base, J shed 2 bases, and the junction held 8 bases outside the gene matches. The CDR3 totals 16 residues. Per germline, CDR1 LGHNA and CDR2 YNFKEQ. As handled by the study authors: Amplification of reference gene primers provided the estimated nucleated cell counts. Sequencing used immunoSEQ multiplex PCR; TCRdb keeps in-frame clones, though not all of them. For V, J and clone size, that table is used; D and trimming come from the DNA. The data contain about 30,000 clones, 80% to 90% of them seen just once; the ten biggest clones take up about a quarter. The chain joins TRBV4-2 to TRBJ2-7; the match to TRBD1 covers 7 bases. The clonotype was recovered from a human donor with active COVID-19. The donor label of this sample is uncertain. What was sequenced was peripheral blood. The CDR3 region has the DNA TGTGCCAGCAGCCAAGCTTCCCGGGACAGTCCCTACGAGCAGTACTTC. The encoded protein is CASSQASRDSPYEQYF.